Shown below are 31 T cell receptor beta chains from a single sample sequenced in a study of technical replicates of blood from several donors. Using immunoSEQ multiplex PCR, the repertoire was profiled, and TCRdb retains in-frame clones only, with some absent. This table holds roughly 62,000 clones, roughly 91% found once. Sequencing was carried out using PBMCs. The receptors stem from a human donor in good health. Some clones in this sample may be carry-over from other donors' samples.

The DNA for the CDR3 is TGTGCCTGGGGGAGGGAGATAAACATTCAGTACTTC. This sequence encodes CAWGREINIQYF. The rearrangement uses TRBV30 and TRBJ2-4; 7 bases are a match to TRBD2. J was trimmed by 6 bases and V by 5 bases; bases with no gene match: 4. In germline, CDR1 is GTSNPN, CDR2 SVGIG (reference sequence). CDR3 length: 12 amino acids.

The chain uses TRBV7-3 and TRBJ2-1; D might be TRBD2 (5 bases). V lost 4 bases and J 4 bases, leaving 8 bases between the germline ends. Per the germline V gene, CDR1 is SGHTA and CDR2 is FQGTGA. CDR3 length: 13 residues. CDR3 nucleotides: TGTGCCAGCAGCTCAGGACTGTACAATGAGCAGTTCTTC. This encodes CASSSGLYNEQFF.

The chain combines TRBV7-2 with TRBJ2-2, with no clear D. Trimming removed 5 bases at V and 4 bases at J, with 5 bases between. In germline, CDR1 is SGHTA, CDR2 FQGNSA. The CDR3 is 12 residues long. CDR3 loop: CASSQSTGELFF. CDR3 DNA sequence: TGTGCCAGCAGCCAATCCACCGGGGAGCTGTTTTTT.

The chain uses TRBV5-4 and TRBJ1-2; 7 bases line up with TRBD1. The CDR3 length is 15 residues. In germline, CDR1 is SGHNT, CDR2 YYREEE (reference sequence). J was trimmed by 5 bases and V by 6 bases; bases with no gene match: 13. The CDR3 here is CASTPDGTVHYGYTF. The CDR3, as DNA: TGTGCCAGCACCCCCGACGGGACAGTCCATTATGGCTACACCTTC.

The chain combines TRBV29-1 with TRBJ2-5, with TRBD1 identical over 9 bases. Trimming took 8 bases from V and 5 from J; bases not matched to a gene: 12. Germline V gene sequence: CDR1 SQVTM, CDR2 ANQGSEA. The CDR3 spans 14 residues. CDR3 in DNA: TGCAGCTCCCCCCCAAGACAGGGGGAGGAGACCCAGTACTTC. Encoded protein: CSSPPRQGEETQYF.

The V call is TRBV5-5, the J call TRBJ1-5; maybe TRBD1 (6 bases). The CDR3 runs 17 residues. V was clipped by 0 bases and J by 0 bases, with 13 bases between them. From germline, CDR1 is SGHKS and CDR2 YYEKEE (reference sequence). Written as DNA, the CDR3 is TGTGCCAGCAGCTTGGTCGGACAGCTTTATAGCAATCAGCCCCAGCATTTT. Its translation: CASSLVGQLYSNQPQHF.

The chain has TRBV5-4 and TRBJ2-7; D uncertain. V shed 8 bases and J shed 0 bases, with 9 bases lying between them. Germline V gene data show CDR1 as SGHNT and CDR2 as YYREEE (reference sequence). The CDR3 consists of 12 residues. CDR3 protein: CASRSDSYEQYF. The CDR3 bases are TGTGCCAGTCGGAGCGACTCCTACGAGCAGTACTTC. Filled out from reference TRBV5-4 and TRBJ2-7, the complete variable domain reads ETGVTQSPTHLIKTRGQQVTLRCSSQSGHNTVSWYQQALGQGPQFIFQYYREEENGRGNFPPRFSGLQFPNYSSELNVNALELDDSALYLCASRSDSYEQYFGPGTRLTVT.

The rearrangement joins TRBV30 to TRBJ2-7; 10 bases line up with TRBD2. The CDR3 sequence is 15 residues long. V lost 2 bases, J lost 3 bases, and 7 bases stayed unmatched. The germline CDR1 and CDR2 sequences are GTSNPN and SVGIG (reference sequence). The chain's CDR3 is CAWSPLAGAHYEQYF. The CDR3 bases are TGTGCCTGGAGTCCCCTAGCGGGGGCTCACTACGAGCAGTACTTC.

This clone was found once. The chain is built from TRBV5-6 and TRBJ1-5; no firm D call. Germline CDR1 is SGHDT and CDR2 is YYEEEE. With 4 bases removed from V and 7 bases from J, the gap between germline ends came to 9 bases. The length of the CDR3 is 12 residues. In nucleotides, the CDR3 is TGTGCCAGCAGCCTCAGGTGGCAGCCCCAGCATTTT. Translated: CASSLRWQPQHF.

The CDR3 nucleotides are TGTGCCAGCACAGAGGTAGGCTATGGCTACACCTTC. As protein: CASTEVGYGYTF. This sequence joins TRBV2 and TRBJ1-2, with no clear D. Per germline, CDR1 SNHLY and CDR2 FYNNEI. The ends were cut back, 7 bases at V and 4 bases at J, with 10 bases in the middle. CDR3 length equals 12 residues. The full variable domain, rest sourced from reference TRBV2 and TRBJ1-2, is EPEVTQTPSHQVTQMGQEVILRCVPISNHLYFYWYRQILGQKVEFLVSFYNNEISEKSEIFDDQFSVERPDGSNFTLKIRSTKLEDSAMYFCASTEVGYGYTFGSGTRLTVV.

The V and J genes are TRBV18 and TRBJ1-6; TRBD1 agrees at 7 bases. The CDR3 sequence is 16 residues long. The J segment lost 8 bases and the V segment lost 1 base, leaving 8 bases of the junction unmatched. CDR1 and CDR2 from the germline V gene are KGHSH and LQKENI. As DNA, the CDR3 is TGTGCCAGCTCACCACGGGCAGGGGGATTGGATTCACCCCTCCACTTT. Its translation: CASSPRAGGLDSPLHF.

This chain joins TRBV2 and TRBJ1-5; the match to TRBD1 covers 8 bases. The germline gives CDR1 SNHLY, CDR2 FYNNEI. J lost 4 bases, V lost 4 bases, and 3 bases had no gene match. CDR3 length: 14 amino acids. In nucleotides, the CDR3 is TGTGCCAGCAGTGGGGACAGGTGGAATCAGCCCCAGCATTTT. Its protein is CASSGDRWNQPQHF.

The chain's CDR3 is CASRAGTSGATDTQYF. CDR3 coding DNA: TGCGCCAGCAGGGCCGGGACTAGCGGGGCCACAGATACGCAGTATTTT. The chain employs TRBV5-1 and TRBJ2-3; 13 nucleotides align to TRBD2. Germline assignment: CDR1 SGHRS and CDR2 YFSETQ. The V gene end was trimmed by 5 bases and the J gene end by 2 bases; junction bases not matched to a gene: 5. CDR3 length equals 16 residues.

The CDR3 is CASSPPGRGGGYGYTF. CDR3 in DNA: TGTGCCAGCTCACCACCGGGTCGGGGAGGAGGATATGGCTACACCTTC. This chain connects TRBV18 to TRBJ1-2; D gene unclear. CDR1 and CDR2 from the germline V gene are KGHSH and LQKENI. V was trimmed by 0 bases and J by 5 bases, leaving 16 bases between them. This CDR3 contains 16 residues.

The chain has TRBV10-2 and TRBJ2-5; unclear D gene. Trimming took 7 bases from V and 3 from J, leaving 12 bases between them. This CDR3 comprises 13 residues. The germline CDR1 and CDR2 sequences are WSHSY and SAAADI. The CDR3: CASTGLAKETQYF. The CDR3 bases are TGCGCCAGCACTGGCTTGGCCAAAGAGACCCAGTACTTC.

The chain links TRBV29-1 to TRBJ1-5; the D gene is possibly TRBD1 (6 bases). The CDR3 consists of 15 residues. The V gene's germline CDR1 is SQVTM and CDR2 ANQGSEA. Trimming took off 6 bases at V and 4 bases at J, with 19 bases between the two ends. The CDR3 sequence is CSVEGDEGRNQPQHF. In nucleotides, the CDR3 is TGCAGCGTCGAGGGGGACGAGGGACGAAATCAGCCCCAGCATTTT.

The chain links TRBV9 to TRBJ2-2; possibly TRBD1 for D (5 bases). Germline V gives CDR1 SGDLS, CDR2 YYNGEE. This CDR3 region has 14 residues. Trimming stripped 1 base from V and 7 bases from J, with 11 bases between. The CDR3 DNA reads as TGTGCCAGCAGCGTAAGTCAGGGAATCGGGGAGCTGTTTTTT. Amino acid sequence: CASSVSQGIGELFF.

The CDR3 loop reads CASSPFPGQNSPLHF. The DNA for the CDR3 is TGTGCCAGCAGCCCTTTCCCGGGACAAAATTCACCCCTCCACTTT. The chain carries TRBV9 and TRBJ1-6; TRBD1 might be the D (6 bases). V was clipped by 4 bases and J by 7 bases, with 15 bases between them. The germline V gene has CDR1 SGDLS and CDR2 YYNGEE. The CDR3 runs 15 residues.

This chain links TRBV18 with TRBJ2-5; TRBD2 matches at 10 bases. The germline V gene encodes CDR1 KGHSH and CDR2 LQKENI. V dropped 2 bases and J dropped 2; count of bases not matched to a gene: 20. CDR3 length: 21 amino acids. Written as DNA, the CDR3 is TGTGCCAGCTCACCAGTAGCTAGCGGGAGTTCGGCTTCCGGGCGACAAGAGACCCAGTACTTC. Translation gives CASSPVASGSSASGRQETQYF. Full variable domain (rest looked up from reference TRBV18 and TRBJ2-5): NAGVMQNPRHLVRRRGQEARLRCSPMKGHSHVYWYRQLPEEGLKFMVYLQKENIIDESGMPKERFSAEFPKEGPSILRIQQVVRGDSAAYFCASSPVASGSSASGRQETQYFGPGTRLLVL.

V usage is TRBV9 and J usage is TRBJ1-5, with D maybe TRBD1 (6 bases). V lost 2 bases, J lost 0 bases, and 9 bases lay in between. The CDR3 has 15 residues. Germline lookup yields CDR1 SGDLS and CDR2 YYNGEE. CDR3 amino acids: CASSVTGRSNQPQHF. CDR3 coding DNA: TGTGCCAGCAGCGTTACAGGGCGTAGCAATCAGCCCCAGCATTTT. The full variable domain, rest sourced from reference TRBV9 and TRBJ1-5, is DSGVTQTPKHLITATGQRVTLRCSPRSGDLSVYWYQQSLDQGLQFLIQYYNGEERAKGNILERFSAQQFPDLHSELNLSSLELGDSALYFCASSVTGRSNQPQHFGDGTRLSIL.

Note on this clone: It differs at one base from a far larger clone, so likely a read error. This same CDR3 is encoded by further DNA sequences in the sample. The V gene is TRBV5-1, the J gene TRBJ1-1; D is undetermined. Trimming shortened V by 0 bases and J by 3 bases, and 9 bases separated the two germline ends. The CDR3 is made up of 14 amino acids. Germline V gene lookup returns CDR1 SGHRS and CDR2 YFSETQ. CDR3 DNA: TGCGCCAGCAGCTTGGCGGGTGGGTACACTGAAGCTTTCTTT. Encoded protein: CASSLAGGYTEAFF.

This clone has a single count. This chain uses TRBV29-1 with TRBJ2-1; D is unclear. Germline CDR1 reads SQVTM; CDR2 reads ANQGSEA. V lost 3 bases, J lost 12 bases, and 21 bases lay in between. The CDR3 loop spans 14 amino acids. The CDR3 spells CSVDKPADFRPQFF. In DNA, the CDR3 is TGCAGCGTTGACAAGCCGGCTGACTTTAGGCCGCAGTTCTTC.

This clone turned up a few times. CDR3 loop: CASSHTDRAYEQYF. The CDR3 nucleotides read TGTGCCAGCAGCCACACGGACAGGGCCTACGAGCAGTACTTC. The chain employs TRBV7-8 and TRBJ2-7, with 8 bases aligning to TRBD1. Trimming at V came to 5 bases and at J to 2 bases, leaving 5 bases not matched to a gene. Germline V gives CDR1 SGHVS, CDR2 FQNEAQ. The CDR3 is 14 amino acids.

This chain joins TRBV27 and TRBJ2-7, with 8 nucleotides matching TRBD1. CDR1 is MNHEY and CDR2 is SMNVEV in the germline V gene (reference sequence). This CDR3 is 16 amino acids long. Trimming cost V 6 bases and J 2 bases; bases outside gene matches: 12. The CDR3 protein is CASRIYQGAGAYEQYF. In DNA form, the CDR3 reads TGTGCCAGCAGAATCTACCAGGGGGCTGGGGCCTACGAGCAGTACTTC.

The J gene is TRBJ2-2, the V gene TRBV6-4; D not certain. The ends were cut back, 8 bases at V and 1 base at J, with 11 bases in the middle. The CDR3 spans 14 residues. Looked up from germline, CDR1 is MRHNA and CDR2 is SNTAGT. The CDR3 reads CASQADWNTGELFF. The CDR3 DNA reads TGTGCCAGCCAAGCCGATTGGAACACCGGGGAGCTGTTTTTT.

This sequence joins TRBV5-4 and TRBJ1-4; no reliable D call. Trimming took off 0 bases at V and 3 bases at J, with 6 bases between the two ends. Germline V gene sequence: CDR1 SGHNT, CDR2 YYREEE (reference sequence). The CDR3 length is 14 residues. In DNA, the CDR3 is TGTGCCAGCAGCTTGGTGGCGGCTAATGAAAAACTGTTTTTT. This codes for CASSLVAANEKLFF.

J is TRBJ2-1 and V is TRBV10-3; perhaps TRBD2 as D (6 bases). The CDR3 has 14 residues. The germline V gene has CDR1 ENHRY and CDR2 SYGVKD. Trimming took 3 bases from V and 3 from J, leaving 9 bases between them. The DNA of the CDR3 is TGTGCCATCAGTGATCGCGGGAACTACAATGAGCAGTTCTTC. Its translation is CAISDRGNYNEQFF.

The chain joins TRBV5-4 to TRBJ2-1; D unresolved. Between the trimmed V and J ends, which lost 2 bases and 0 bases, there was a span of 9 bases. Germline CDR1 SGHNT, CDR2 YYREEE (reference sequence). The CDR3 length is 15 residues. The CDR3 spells CASSLGGSSYNEQFF. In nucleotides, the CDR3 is TGTGCCAGCAGCTTAGGCGGTAGCTCCTACAATGAGCAGTTCTTC.

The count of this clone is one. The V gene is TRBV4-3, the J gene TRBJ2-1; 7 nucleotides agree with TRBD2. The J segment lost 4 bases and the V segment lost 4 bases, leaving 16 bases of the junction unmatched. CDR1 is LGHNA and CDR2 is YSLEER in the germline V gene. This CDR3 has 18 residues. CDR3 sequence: CASSRGRVLSGNYNEQFF. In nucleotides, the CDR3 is TGCGCCAGCAGCCGGGGCAGGGTTTTGAGCGGGAATTACAATGAGCAGTTCTTC.

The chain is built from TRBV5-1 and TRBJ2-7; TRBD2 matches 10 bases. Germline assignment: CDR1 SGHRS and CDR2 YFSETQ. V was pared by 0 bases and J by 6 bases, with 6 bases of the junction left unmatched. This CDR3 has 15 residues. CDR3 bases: TGCGCCAGCAGCTTGGGGCTAGCGGGGGCGAGCGAGCAGTACTTC. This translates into CASSLGLAGASEQYF.

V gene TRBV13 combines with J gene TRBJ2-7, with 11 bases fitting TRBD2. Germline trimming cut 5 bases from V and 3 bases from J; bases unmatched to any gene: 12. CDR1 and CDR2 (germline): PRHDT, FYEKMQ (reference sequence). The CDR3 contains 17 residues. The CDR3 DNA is TGTGCCAGCAGCATCCGCACACTAGCGGGAGTACTCTACGAGCAGTACTTC. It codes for CASSIRTLAGVLYEQYF.